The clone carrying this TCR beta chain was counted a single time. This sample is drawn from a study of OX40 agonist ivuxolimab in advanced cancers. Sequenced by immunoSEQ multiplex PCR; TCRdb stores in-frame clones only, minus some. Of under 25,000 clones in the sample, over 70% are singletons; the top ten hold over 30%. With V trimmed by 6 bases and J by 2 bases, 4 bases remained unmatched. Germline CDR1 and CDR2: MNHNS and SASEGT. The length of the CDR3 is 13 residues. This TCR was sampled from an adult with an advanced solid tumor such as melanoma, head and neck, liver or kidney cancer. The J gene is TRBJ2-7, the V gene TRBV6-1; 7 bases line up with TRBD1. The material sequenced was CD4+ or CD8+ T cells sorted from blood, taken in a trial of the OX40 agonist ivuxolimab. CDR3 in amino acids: CASRSTGAYEQYF. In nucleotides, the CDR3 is TGTGCCAGCAGAAGCACAGGGGCCTACGAGCAGTACTTC.